These T cell receptor beta chains were read from a single sample in a study of blood T cell repertoires in COVID-19. Profiling relied on immunoSEQ multiplex PCR, and the TCRdb table lists in-frame clones only, not all of them. The data hold roughly 150,000 clones, with around 79% observed a single time. Specimen: PBMCs or T cells enriched from blood (not recorded which). The receptor source for this set is a woman aged 70-85 years in a cohort exposed to, infected with or recovered from COVID-19 (not recorded which). Each CDR3 is given with its conserved first and last residue. Each record gives: clone size, CDR3 length, D gene, V gene, J gene, CDR3 DNA, CDR3 protein. The D gene is left open where the match is weak. Rows may omit the clone size; those that give it use once, few, many or a size class.

NA	18	NA	TRBV11-2	TRBJ2-6	TGTGCCAGCAGCCACCTTTCGCGGGTACTCTCTGGGGCCAACGTCCTGACTTTC	CASSHLSRVLSGANVLTF
NA	17	NA	TRBV7-9	TRBJ2-2	TGTGCCAGCAGCTTACCCCTTGGGCAGGGAGGAACCGGGGAGCTGTTTTTT	CASSLPLGQGGTGELFF
NA	15	NA	TRBV15	TRBJ1-4	TGTGCCACCAGCAGAGTGACAGCTCTCGGGGAAAAACTGTTTTTT	CATSRVTALGEKLFF
NA	15	NA	TRBV19	TRBJ1-5	TGTGCCAGGGGGCCCGGGACACATAGCAATCAGCCCCAGCATTTT	CARGPGTHSNQPQHF
NA	12	NA	TRBV18	TRBJ1-2	TGTGCCAGCTCATCCGACAGTCCCAGCTACACCTTC	CASSSDSPSYTF
NA	13	TRBD1	TRBV6-2/TRBV6-3	TRBJ1-2	TGTGCCAGCAGTCACAGGGGGAACTATGGCTACACCTTC	CASSHRGNYGYTF
NA	13	TRBD1	TRBV28	TRBJ1-2	TGTGCCAGCAGCCCTCCCAGGGGGCAAGGCTACACCTTC	CASSPPRGQGYTF
NA	17	NA	TRBV28	TRBJ2-7	TGTGCCAGCACTGGTAACTTTCAGGATGCCTCCTCCTACGAGCAGTACTTC	CASTGNFQDASSYEQYF
NA	15	NA	TRBV5-1	TRBJ1-1	TGCGCCAGCAGCTTGGCGACGGGAGGCGGCACTGAAGCTTTCTTT	CASSLATGGGTEAFF
once	13	NA	TRBV5-1	TRBJ2-1	TGCGCCAGCAGCTTGGGACAGGACAATGAGCAGTTCTTC	CASSLGQDNEQFF
NA	15	TRBD1	TRBV15	TRBJ1-1	TGTGCCACCAGCAGAGGAGGGACAGGGAACACTGAAGCTTTCTTT	CATSRGGTGNTEAFF
few	15	TRBD1	TRBV7-2	TRBJ2-1	TGTGCCAGCAGCATCCCGGGACAGTCCTACAATGAGCAGTTCTTC	CASSIPGQSYNEQFF
NA	18	TRBD2	TRBV10-2	TRBJ2-5	TGCGCCAGCAGCCTTGGCACTAGCGGGAGAGGTTATCAAGAGACCCAGTACTTC	CASSLGTSGRGYQETQYF
NA	15	NA	TRBV19	TRBJ2-7	TGTGCCAGCCGCAGGACAGCCGTATTAACCTACGAGCAGTACTTC	CASRRTAVLTYEQYF
NA	16	TRBD2	TRBV18	TRBJ2-1	TGTGCCAGCTCACCCCAAGGACTAGCGGGAGGGAATGAGCAGTTCTTC	CASSPQGLAGGNEQFF
NA	16	NA	TRBV19	TRBJ2-2	TGTGCCAGTAGTATCAGGCGGGGCAGTAACACCGGGGAGCTGTTTTTT	CASSIRRGSNTGELFF
NA	20	TRBD1	TRBV5-1	TRBJ2-4	TGCGCCAGCAGCAGGGGACAGGGGGACTCATGGGACTTATCAAAAAACATTCAGTACTTC	CASSRGQGDSWDLSKNIQYF
NA	14	NA	TRBV6-5	TRBJ2-7	TGTGCCAGCAGTTACTCCAGAGCGTCCTACGAGCAGTACTTC	CASSYSRASYEQYF
NA	15	TRBD1	TRBV28	TRBJ2-5	TGTGCCAGCAGTTTAGGGGGACAGGGGGCTGGGACCCAGTACTTC	CASSLGGQGAGTQYF
NA	15	NA	TRBV5-1	TRBJ1-2	TGCGCCAGCAGCTTGGGGGTCCCTCAGGGTGGTGGCTACACCTTC	CASSLGVPQGGGYTF
NA	14	NA	TRBV15	TRBJ1-1	TGTGCCACCAGCAGTTCGGAGGGCGGCACTGAAGCTTTCTTT	CATSSSEGGTEAFF
NA	14	NA	TRBV3-1/TRBV3-2	TRBJ2-2	TGTGCCAGCAGCCAGATAGTGAACACCGGGGAGCTGTTTTTT	CASSQIVNTGELFF
NA	11	NA	TRBV20-1	TRBJ2-1	TGCAGGGTTACTAGAAACAATGAGCAGTTCTTC	CRVTRNNEQFF
NA	13	TRBD1	TRBV28	TRBJ2-2	TGTGCCAGCAGTCGACAGGGACCCGGGGAGCTGTTTTTT	CASSRQGPGELFF
NA	17	NA	TRBV6-1	TRBJ2-5	TGTGCCAGCAGTGAATGGGGAGGGGGGAGGCGCGGGGAGACCCAGTACTTC	CASSEWGGGRRGETQYF
NA	14	NA	TRBV2	TRBJ1-2	TGTGCCAGCAGTACTCAGGGAGGGCACGGGGGCTACACCTTC	CASSTQGGHGGYTF
NA	14	NA	TRBV28	TRBJ2-5	TGTGCCAGCAGTTTGGTGGGCACTCAAGAGACCCAGTACTTC	CASSLVGTQETQYF
once	20	NA	TRBV5-1	TRBJ2-1	TGCGCCAGCAGCTGGGGGGACAGAAGGACGAGACCGGCGCGCTACAATGAGCAGTTCTTC	CASSWGDRRTRPARYNEQFF
NA	20	NA	TRBV19	TRBJ1-1	TGTGCCAGTAGTCCTTACCTGGATACAGGGTTGCTTCACATAAACACTGAAGCTTTCTTT	CASSPYLDTGLLHINTEAFF
NA	15	NA	TRBV3-1/TRBV3-2	TRBJ1-2	TGTGCCAGCAGGCACGGTGGCAGGTCTAACTATGGCTACACCTTC	CASRHGGRSNYGYTF
few	14	TRBD2	TRBV28	TRBJ2-1	TGTGCCAGCAGTCGCGGGAGCTCCTACAATGAGCAGTTCTTC	CASSRGSSYNEQFF
NA	16	NA	TRBV7-8	TRBJ2-1	TGTGCCAGCAGCTTATTTACGGGAGACACCTACAATGAGCAGTTCTTC	CASSLFTGDTYNEQFF
NA	13	NA	TRBV29-1	TRBJ1-2	TGCAGCGCCCAGGGAGGGGCAGGTTATGGCTACACCTTC	CSAQGGAGYGYTF
NA	14	NA	TRBV7-9	TRBJ1-2	TGTGCCAGCAGCTTAGACCTACAGACCTATGGCTACACCTTC	CASSLDLQTYGYTF
NA	13	NA	TRBV28	TRBJ1-2	TGTGCCAGCAGTTTAGGACAGAGTGGAGGCTACACCTTC	CASSLGQSGGYTF
NA	15	TRBD1	TRBV19	TRBJ2-5	TGTGCCAGTAGTACCGGACAGGGTCCCCAAGAGACCCAGTACTTC	CASSTGQGPQETQYF
few	15	NA	TRBV9	TRBJ1-2	TGTGCCAGCAGCGAAAGACAGTCCCCCTACTATGGCTACACCTTC	CASSERQSPYYGYTF
NA	15	NA	TRBV6-2/TRBV6-3	TRBJ2-7	TGTGCCAGCAGTTACGTAGCATTGGGGAGCTACGAGCAGTACTTC	CASSYVALGSYEQYF
NA	13	NA	TRBV3-1/TRBV3-2	TRBJ2-2	TGTGCCAGCAGCTTCTTTTCCACCGGGGAGCTGTTTTTT	CASSFFSTGELFF
NA	15	NA	TRBV6-8	TRBJ1-5	TGTGCCAGCAGCTTAGAGGGGGACGGCCGACAGCCCCAGCATTTT	CASSLEGDGRQPQHF
few	13	NA	TRBV9	TRBJ2-1	TGTGCCAGCAGCCTCCGACTGTACAATGAGCAGTTCTTC	CASSLRLYNEQFF
NA	14	NA	TRBV18	TRBJ1-1	TGTGCCAGCTCCCTCAGCTGGGCGAACACTGAAGCTTTCTTT	CASSLSWANTEAFF
once	14	TRBD1	TRBV3-1/TRBV3-2	TRBJ1-2	TGTGCCAGCAGCCATGGACAGGGGAACTATGGCTACACCTTC	CASSHGQGNYGYTF
NA	15	NA	TRBV7-6	TRBJ1-2	TGTGCCAGCAGCTTAAATGAGGGGGATGGCTATGGCTACACCTTC	CASSLNEGDGYGYTF
few	14	NA	TRBV28	TRBJ2-2	TGTGCCAGCAGTCCCAGTGGAGTGACCGGGGAGCTGTTTTTT	CASSPSGVTGELFF
NA	15	NA	TRBV7-9	TRBJ1-5	TGTGCCAGCAGCTTAGCTGGGAGGGATAATCAGCCCCAGCATTTT	CASSLAGRDNQPQHF
NA	15	TRBD2	TRBV19	TRBJ2-3	TGTGCCAGTACAGCAACTAGCGCAATCACAGATACGCAGTATTTT	CASTATSAITDTQYF
NA	14	NA	TRBV27	TRBJ1-2	TGTGCCAGCAGCCCCGTTCAGGGGCAGGGTGGCTACACCTTC	CASSPVQGQGGYTF
NA	13	TRBD1	TRBV5-4	TRBJ1-2	TGTGCCAGCAGTTCCGAGACAGGGGGGGGCTACACCTTC	CASSSETGGGYTF
NA	13	TRBD1	TRBV4-2	TRBJ1-2	TGTGCCAGCAGCCAAGGGCAGGGGGATGGCTACACCTTC	CASSQGQGDGYTF
few	15	NA	TRBV27	TRBJ1-5	TGTGCCAGAACTCGGGGGGGCCGTACCTATCAGCCCCAGCATTTT	CARTRGGRTYQPQHF
NA	10	NA	TRBV20-1	TRBJ2-3	TGCAGTGCTAGCGAGGATACGCAGTATTTT	CSASEDTQYF
NA	15	NA	TRBV7-3	TRBJ1-2	TGTGCCAGCAGCCTATACCCGACACGACCCTATGGCTACACCTTC	CASSLYPTRPYGYTF
NA	15	NA	TRBV19	TRBJ1-3	TGTGCCAGTAGTATGCGGGGCCTTGCTGGAAACACCATATATTTT	CASSMRGLAGNTIYF